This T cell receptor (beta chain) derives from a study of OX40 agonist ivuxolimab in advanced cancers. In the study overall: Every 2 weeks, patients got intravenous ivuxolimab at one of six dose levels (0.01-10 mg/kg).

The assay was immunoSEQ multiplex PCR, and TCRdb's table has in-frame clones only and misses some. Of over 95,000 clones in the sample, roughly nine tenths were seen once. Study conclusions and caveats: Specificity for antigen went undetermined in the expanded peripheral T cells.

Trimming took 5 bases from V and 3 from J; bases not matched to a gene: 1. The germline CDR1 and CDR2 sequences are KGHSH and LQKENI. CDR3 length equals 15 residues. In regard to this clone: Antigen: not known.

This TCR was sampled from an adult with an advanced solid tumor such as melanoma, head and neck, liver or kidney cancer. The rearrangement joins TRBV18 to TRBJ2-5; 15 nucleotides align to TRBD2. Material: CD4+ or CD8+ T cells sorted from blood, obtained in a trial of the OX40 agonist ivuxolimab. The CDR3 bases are TGTGCCAGCTCAAGGACTAGCGGGAGGGAAGAGACCCAGTACTTC. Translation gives CASSRTSGREETQYF.